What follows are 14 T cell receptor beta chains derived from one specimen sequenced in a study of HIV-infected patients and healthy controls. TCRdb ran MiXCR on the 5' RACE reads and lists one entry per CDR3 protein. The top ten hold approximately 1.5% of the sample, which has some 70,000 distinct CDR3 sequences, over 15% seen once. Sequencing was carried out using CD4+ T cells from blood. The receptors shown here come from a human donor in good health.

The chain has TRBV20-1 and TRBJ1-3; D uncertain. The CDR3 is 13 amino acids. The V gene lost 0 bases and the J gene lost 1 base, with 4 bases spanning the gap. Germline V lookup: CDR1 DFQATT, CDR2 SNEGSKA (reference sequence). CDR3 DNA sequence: TGCAGTGCTAGAGAGGAGTCTGGAAACACCATATATTTT. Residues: CSAREESGNTIYF.

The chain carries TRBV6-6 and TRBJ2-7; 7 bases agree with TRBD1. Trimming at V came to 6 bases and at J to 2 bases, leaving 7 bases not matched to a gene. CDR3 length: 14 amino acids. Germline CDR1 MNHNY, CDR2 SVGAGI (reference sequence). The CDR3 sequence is CASSLLQGAYEQYF. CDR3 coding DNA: TGTGCCAGCAGCCTCCTCCAGGGGGCCTACGAGCAGTACTTC.

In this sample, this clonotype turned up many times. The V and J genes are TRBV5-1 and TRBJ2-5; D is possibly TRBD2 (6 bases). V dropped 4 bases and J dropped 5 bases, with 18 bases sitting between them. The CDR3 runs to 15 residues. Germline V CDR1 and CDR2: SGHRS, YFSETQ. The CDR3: CASSRTGTPGETQYF. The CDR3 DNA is TGCGCCAGCAGCCGTACCGGGACTCCCGGCGAGACCCAGTACTTC. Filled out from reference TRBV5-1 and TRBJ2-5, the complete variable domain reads KAGVTQTPRYLIKTRGQQVTLSCSPISGHRSVSWYQQTPGQGLQFLFEYFSETQRNKGNFPGRFSGRQFSNSRSEMNVSTLELGDSALYLCASSRTGTPGETQYFGPGTRLLVL.

In DNA form, the CDR3 reads TGCAGCGTTGATGTGAGAGGTAGGAGGAATGAGCAGTTCTTC. Translating gives CSVDVRGRRNEQFF. The V and J genes are TRBV29-1 and TRBJ2-1; possible D gene TRBD2, 5 bases. From germline, CDR1 is SQVTM and CDR2 ANQGSEA. Trimming left V 3 bases short and J 7 bases short, with 16 bases between. The length of the CDR3 is 14 residues.

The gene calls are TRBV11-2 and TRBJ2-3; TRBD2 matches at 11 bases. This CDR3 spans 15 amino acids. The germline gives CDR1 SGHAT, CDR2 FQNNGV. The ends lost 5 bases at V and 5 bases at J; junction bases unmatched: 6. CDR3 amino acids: CASSVNSGGGDTQYF. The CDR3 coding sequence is TGTGCCAGCAGCGTTAATAGCGGGGGGGGAGATACGCAGTATTTT. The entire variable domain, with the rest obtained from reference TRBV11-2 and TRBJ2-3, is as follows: EAGVAQSPRYKIIEKRQSVAFWCNPISGHATLYWYQQILGQGPKLLIQFQNNGVVDDSQLPKDRFSAERLKGVDSTLKIQPAKLEDSAVYLCASSVNSGGGDTQYFGPGTRLTVL.

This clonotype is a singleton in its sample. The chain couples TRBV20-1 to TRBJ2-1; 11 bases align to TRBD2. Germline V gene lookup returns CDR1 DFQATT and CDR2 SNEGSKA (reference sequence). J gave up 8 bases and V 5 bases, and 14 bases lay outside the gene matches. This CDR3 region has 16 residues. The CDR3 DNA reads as TGCAGTGCTCCCAGCGCTAGCGGGAGGTTGGTCCATGAGCAGTTCTTC. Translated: CSAPSASGRLVHEQFF.

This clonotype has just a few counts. DNA of the CDR3: TGTGCCAGCAGTTATACCGGGACAGGGGGGGAGACCCAGTACTTC. Residues: CASSYTGTGGETQYF. The chain couples TRBV6-6 to TRBJ2-5; 11 bases are a match to TRBD1. V gave up 3 bases and J gave up 5 bases; unmatched junction bases: 5. Germline CDR1 is MNHNY and CDR2 is SVGAGI (reference sequence). This CDR3 is built from 15 residues.

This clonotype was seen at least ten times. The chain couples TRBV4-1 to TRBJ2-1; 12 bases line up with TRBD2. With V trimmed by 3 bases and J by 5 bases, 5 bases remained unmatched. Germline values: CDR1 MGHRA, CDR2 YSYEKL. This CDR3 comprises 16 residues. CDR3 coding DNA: TGCGCCAGCAGCCAGACACTAGCGGGGGGCAACAATGAGCAGTTCTTC. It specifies CASSQTLAGGNNEQFF.

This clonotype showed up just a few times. CDR3: CASSPAGGLDTQYF. The CDR3 region has the DNA TGCGCCAGCAGCCCAGCGGGAGGGTTAGATACGCAGTATTTT. The J gene is TRBJ2-3, the V gene TRBV5-1; 10 nucleotides agree with TRBD2. J lost 5 bases, V lost 4 bases, and 4 bases had no gene match. This CDR3 has 14 amino acids. Looked up from germline, CDR1 is SGHRS and CDR2 is YFSETQ.

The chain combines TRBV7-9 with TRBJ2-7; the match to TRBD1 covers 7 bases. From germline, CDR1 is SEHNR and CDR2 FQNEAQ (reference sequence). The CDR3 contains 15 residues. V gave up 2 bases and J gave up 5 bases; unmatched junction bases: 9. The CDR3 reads CASSLRGPARDEQYF. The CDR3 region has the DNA TGTGCCAGCAGCTTAAGGGGGCCAGCAAGGGACGAGCAGTACTTC.

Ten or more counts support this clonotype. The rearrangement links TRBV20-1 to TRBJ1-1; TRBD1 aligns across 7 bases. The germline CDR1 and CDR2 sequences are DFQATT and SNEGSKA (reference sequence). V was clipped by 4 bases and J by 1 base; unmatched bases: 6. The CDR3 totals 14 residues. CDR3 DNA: TGCAGTGCTAAGATGGACAGGCAGAACACTGAAGCTTTCTTT. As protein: CSAKMDRQNTEAFF.

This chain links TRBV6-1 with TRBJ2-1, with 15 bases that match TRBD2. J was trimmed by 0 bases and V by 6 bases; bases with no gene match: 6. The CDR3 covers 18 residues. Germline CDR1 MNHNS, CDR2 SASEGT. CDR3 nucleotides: TGTGCCAGCAGGGGGGGACTAGCGGGAGGCAGCTCCTACAATGAGCAGTTCTTC. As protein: CASRGGLAGGSSYNEQFF.

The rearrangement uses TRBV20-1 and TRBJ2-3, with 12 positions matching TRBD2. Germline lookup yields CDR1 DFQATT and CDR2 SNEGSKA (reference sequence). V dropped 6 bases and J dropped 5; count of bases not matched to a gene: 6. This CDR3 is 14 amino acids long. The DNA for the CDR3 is TGCAGTGCGGCTAGCGGGGGGGCCGGAGATACGCAGTATTTT. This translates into CSAASGGAGDTQYF.

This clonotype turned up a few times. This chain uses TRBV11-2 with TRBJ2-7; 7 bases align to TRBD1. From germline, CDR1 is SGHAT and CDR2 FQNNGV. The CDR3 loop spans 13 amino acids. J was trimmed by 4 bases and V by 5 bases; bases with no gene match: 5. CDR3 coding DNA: TGTGCCAGCAGCCGGGACAGATTATACGAGCAGTACTTC. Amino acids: CASSRDRLYEQYF.